This T cell receptor beta chain was recovered during a study of T cells after yellow fever vaccination. There are 15 residues in the CDR3. V gave up 0 bases and J gave up 4 bases; unmatched junction bases: 5. The germline V gene encodes CDR1 SGHAT and CDR2 FQNNGV. TCRdb re-analysed the 5' RACE reads in MiXCR, keeping a single row per CDR3 protein. Of about 330,000 distinct CDR3 sequences listed, over 4% were seen once; the top ten hold approximately 23%. The sequence derives from a man aged 18 to 35 who received the YFV17D yellow fever vaccine. This chain uses TRBV11-2 with TRBJ2-5; TRBD1 agrees at 7 bases. This specimen consisted of PBMCs, obtained 5 days after the yellow fever booster vaccination. This chain's CDR3 is CASSLDLTGTETQYF. The CDR3, as DNA: TGTGCCAGCAGCTTAGATCTGACAGGGACAGAGACCCAGTACTTC.